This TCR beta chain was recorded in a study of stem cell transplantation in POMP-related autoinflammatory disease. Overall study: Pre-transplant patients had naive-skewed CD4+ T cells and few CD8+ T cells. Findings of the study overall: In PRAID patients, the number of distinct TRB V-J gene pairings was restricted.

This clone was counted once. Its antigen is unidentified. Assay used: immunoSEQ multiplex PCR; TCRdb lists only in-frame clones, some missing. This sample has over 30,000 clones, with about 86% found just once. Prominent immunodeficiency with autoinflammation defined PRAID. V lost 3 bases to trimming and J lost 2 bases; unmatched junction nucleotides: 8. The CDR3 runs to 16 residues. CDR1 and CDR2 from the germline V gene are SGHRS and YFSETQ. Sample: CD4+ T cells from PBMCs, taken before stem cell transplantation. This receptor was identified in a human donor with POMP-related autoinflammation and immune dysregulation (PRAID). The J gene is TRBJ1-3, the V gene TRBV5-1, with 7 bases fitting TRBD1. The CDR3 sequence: CASSWDQQGTGNTIYF. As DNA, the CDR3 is TGCGCCAGCAGCTGGGACCAACAGGGGACTGGAAACACCATATATTTT.